The next 12 T cell receptor beta chains were all read from a single sample in a study of T cells after yellow fever vaccination. MiXCR was run by TCRdb on the 5' RACE reads, yielding one entry per CDR3 protein. The sample lists some 500,000 distinct CDR3 sequences; roughly 12% were seen once. This material consisted of PBMCs, taken on the day of the yellow fever booster vaccination. The receptors were gathered from a young man who received the YFV17D yellow fever vaccine.

The CDR3 DNA reads TGTGCCAGCAGTTCGGGAGGGCCAGTCGATACGCAGTATTTT. It codes for CASSSGGPVDTQYF. The chain has TRBV6-4 and TRBJ2-3, with 8 nucleotides matching TRBD2. From germline, CDR1 is MRHNA and CDR2 SNTAGT. V was clipped by 5 bases and J by 6 bases; unmatched bases: 7. The CDR3 has 14 residues.

This clonotype was detected only a few times. The J gene is TRBJ2-2, the V gene TRBV19, with TRBD2 identical over 10 bases. Germline V gene data show CDR1 as LNHDA and CDR2 as SQIVND (reference sequence). J gave up 1 base and V 7 bases, and 3 bases lay outside the gene matches. This CDR3 is 15 amino acids long. The CDR3 is CASTRTSGNTGELFF. CDR3 nucleotide sequence: TGTGCCAGTACTAGGACTAGCGGGAACACCGGGGAGCTGTTTTTT.

The rearrangement links TRBV7-6 to TRBJ2-6, with D hard to call. Trimming shortened V by 8 bases and J by 0 bases, and 2 bases separated the two germline ends. The CDR3 has 12 amino acids. In germline, CDR1 is SGHVS, CDR2 FNYEAQ. CDR3 DNA: TGTGCCAGCGACTCTGGGGCCAACGTCCTGACTTTC. Protein sequence: CASDSGANVLTF.

The chain carries TRBV7-2 and TRBJ2-5; 9 bases line up with TRBD2. Germline lookup yields CDR1 SGHTA and CDR2 FQGNSA. This CDR3 is 15 amino acids long. Trimming took 1 base from V and 4 from J; bases not matched to a gene: 4. The CDR3 loop reads CASSLVSGSAETQYF. In DNA, the CDR3 is TGTGCCAGCAGCTTAGTTAGCGGGAGTGCAGAGACCCAGTACTTC.

The V gene is TRBV6-1, the J gene TRBJ1-5; no clear D gene. The CDR3 loop spans 12 amino acids. With 7 bases removed from V and 8 bases from J, the gap between germline ends came to 12 bases. Germline CDR1 and CDR2: MNHNS and SASEGT. The CDR3 reads CASNDLGKPQHF. The CDR3 bases are TGTGCCAGCAACGATCTCGGGAAGCCCCAGCATTTT.

This clonotype appeared a few times. The rearrangement uses TRBV11-2 and TRBJ2-3; D unclear. Deletions cut 5 bases from V and 1 base from J, with 10 bases between. The germline gives CDR1 SGHAT, CDR2 FQNNGV. The length of the CDR3 is 14 residues. DNA of the CDR3: TGTGCCAGCAGCACCACGCGTGGCACAGATACGCAGTATTTT. Its translation is CASSTTRGTDTQYF.

The chain carries TRBV20-1 and TRBJ2-1; 8 bases agree with TRBD2. V lost 2 bases, J lost 7 bases, and 10 bases stayed unmatched. The CDR3 contains 15 residues. The germline CDR1 and CDR2 sequences are DFQATT and SNEGSKA (reference sequence). The CDR3 nucleotides are TGCAGTGCTAGATTCACCCCGGGACTAGGGAATGAGCAGTTCTTC. It is translated as CSARFTPGLGNEQFF.

The rearrangement joins TRBV28 to TRBJ2-7; D remains unclear. The CDR3 spans 13 residues. V lost 1 base, J lost 2 bases, and 6 bases lay in between. In germline, CDR1 is MDHEN, CDR2 SYDVKM. The CDR3 is CASSLYPTYEQYF. CDR3 in DNA: TGTGCCAGCAGTTTATACCCCACCTACGAGCAGTACTTC.

This clonotype came up a few times. The gene calls are TRBV7-9 and TRBJ1-2; 8 nucleotides agree with TRBD1. The CDR3 is 13 residues long. V lost 3 bases, J lost 8 bases, and 5 bases stayed unmatched. Germline loops: CDR1 SEHNR, CDR2 FQNEAQ (reference sequence). The CDR3 nucleotides read TGTGCCAGCAGCTTTTCAGGGGGCGACGGCTACACCTTC. Its translation: CASSFSGGDGYTF.

This chain uses TRBV7-7 with TRBJ2-6; TRBD1 matches at 8 bases. V gave up 5 bases and J gave up 4 bases; unmatched junction bases: 13. Germline V lookup: CDR1 SSHAT, CDR2 FNYEAQ (reference sequence). The CDR3 sequence is 18 residues long. The CDR3, as DNA: TGTGCCAGCAGCCTATCAGGACAGGGAGGAGCGGGGGCCAACGTCCTGACTTTC. This codes for CASSLSGQGGAGANVLTF.

The chain employs TRBV5-5 and TRBJ2-1; no definite D call. The length of the CDR3 is 14 residues. Germline-derived CDR1 and CDR2 are SGHKS and YYEKEE (reference sequence). Trimming shortened V by 4 bases and J by 4 bases, and 12 bases separated the two germline ends. CDR3 bases: TGTGCCAGCAGCATTTTCACGGAGTACAATGAGCAGTTCTTC. Its protein product is CASSIFTEYNEQFF.

The V call is TRBV27, the J call TRBJ1-1; D is unresolved. CDR3 length: 11 residues. Per the germline V gene, CDR1 is MNHEY and CDR2 is SMNVEV (reference sequence). V dropped 3 bases and J dropped 11 bases, with 10 bases sitting between them. DNA for the CDR3: TGTGCCAGCAGTTTTGGCTATTGGGCTTTCTTT. This encodes CASSFGYWAFF.